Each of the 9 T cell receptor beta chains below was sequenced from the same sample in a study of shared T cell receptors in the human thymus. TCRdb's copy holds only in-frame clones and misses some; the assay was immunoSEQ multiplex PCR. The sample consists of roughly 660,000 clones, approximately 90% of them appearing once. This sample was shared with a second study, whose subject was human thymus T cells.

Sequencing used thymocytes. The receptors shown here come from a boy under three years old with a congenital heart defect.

CDR3 bases: TGTGCCAGCAGAGCATTCCCTTTGGGTCCAGGTCATGAAAAACTGTTTTTT. As protein: CASRAFPLGPGHEKLFF. V usage is TRBV7-9 and J usage is TRBJ1-4; no reliable D call. This CDR3 has 17 residues. The V end was cut by 6 bases, the J end by 6 bases, with 23 bases between. Per the germline V gene, CDR1 is SEHNR and CDR2 is FQNEAQ (reference sequence). Drawing the rest from reference TRBV7-9 and TRBJ1-4, the complete variable domain is DTGVSQNPRHKITKRGQNVTFRCDPISEHNRLYWYRQTLGQGPEFLTYFQNEAQLEKSRLLSDRFSAERPKGSFSTLEIQRTEQGDSAMYLCASRAFPLGPGHEKLFFGSGTQLSVL.

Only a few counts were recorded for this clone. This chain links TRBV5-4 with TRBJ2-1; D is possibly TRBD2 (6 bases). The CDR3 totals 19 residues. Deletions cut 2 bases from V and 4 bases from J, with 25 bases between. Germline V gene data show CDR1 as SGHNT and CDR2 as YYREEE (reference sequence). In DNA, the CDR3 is TGTGCCAGCAGCTTTAGTCTTCGGGGGAAGGGGCCCAAATACAATGAGCAGTTCTTC. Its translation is CASSFSLRGKGPKYNEQFF.

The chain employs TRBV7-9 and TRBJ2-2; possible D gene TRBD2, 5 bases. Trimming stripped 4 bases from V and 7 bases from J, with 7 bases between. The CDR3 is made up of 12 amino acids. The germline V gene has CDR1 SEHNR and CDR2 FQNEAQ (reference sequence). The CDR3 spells CASSSEGGELFF. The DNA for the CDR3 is TGTGCCAGCAGCTCCGAGGGCGGGGAGCTGTTTTTT.

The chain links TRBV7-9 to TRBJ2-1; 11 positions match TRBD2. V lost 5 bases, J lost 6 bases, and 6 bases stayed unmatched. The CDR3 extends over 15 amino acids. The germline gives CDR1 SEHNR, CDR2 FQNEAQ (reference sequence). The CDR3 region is CASSQLAGDCNEQFF. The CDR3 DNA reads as TGTGCCAGCAGCCAACTAGCGGGAGACTGCAATGAGCAGTTCTTC.

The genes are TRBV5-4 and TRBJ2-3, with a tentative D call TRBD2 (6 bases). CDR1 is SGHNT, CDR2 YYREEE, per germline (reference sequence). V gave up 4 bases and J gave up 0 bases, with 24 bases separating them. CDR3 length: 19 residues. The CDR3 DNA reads TGTGCCAGCAGCCCCCCTGGGCGGGACCCTTATTATAGCACAGATACGCAGTATTTT. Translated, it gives CASSPPGRDPYYSTDTQYF.

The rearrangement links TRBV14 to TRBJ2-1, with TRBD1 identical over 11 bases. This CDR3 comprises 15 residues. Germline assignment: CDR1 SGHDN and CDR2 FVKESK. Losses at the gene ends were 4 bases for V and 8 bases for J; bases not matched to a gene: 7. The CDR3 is CASSRPGQGGDEQFF. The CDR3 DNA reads TGTGCCAGCAGCCGGCCGGGACAGGGGGGGGATGAGCAGTTCTTC.

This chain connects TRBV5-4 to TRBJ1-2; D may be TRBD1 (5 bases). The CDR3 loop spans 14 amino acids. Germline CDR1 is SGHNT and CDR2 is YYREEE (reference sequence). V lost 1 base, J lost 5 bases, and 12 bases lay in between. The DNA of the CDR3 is TGTGCCAGCAGCTTGTCGACAGTAGCTTATGGCTACACCTTC. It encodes CASSLSTVAYGYTF.

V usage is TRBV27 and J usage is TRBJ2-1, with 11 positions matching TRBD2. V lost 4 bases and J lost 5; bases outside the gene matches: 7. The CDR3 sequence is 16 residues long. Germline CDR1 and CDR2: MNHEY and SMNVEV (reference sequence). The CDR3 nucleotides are TGTGCCAGCAGTTCTTCCGGGACTAGCGGTAACAATGAGCAGTTCTTC. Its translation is CASSSSGTSGNNEQFF.

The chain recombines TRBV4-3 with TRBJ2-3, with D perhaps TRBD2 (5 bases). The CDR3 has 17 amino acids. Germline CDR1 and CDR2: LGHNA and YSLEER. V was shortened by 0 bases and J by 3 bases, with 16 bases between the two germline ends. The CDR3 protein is CASSQDRSGRGTDTQYF. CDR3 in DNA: TGCGCCAGCAGCCAAGACAGGTCTGGCCGCGGGACAGATACGCAGTATTTT.